The 17 T cell receptor beta chains given below trace back to one sample, sequenced in a study of cytomegalovirus exposure and HLA in healthy donors. In the PCR, 60 Vbeta and 13 Jbeta primers were used. The repertoire was sequenced with immunoSEQ multiplex PCR; TCRdb's copy has only in-frame clones and lacks some. The sample has about 93,000 clones; approximately 80% are singletons. Sequencing input: PBMCs. Receptors were obtained from a woman aged 40 to 55 in good health and CMV-seronegative.

DNA for the CDR3: TGTGCCAGCAGTGAAGACAGTTACAATGAGCAGTTCTTC. It is translated as CASSEDSYNEQFF. The chain is built from TRBV6-4 and TRBJ2-1; TRBD1 might be the D (5 bases). The CDR3 runs 13 residues. Germline CDR1 and CDR2: MRHNA and SNTAGT. V was shortened by 3 bases and J by 4 bases, with 7 bases between the two germline ends.

This clone has only one observation. The chain combines TRBV5-4 with TRBJ2-2; D call uncertain. CDR3 length equals 14 residues. The germline gives CDR1 SGHNT, CDR2 YYREEE (reference sequence). V dropped 0 bases and J dropped 4 bases, with 7 bases sitting between them. CDR3 amino acids: CASSLAGTTGELFF. Here the CDR3 DNA reads TGTGCCAGCAGCTTGGCCGGTACCACCGGGGAGCTGTTTTTT.

To note about this clone: In the same sample, other DNA sequences code for this CDR3. The rearrangement joins TRBV2 to TRBJ1-5; D unresolved. The CDR3 runs 11 residues. Trimming took 6 bases from V and 6 from J, leaving 6 bases between them. Germline V gene data show CDR1 as SNHLY and CDR2 as FYNNEI. CDR3 DNA: TGTGCCAGCAGAGAGGGTCAGCCCCAGCATTTT. As protein: CASREGQPQHF.

The chain combines TRBV15 with TRBJ1-4; a possible D gene is TRBD1 (6 bases). V gave up 6 bases and J gave up 2 bases, with 19 bases separating them. Germline assignment: CDR1 LNHNV and CDR2 YYDKDF (reference sequence). CDR3 length: 17 residues. The CDR3 is CATRFLDRTATNEKLFF. DNA of the CDR3: TGTGCCACCAGGTTCCTTGATAGGACAGCTACTAATGAAAAACTGTTTTTT.

The gene calls are TRBV27 and TRBJ2-5; 13 nucleotides agree with TRBD2. The CDR3 sequence is 19 residues long. CDR1 is MNHEY, CDR2 SMNVEV, per germline (reference sequence). With 6 bases clipped from V and 5 bases from J, the junction kept 18 bases outside the gene matches. CDR3 residues: CASSGSYRLAGGGGETQYF. CDR3 DNA sequence: TGTGCCAGCAGCGGATCATACCGACTAGCGGGAGGCGGGGGGGAGACCCAGTACTTC.

By proportion, this clone is medium-sized. Within the sample, other DNA sequences also encode this same CDR3. CDR3 sequence (DNA): TGTGCCAGCAGTGAAGCGTTAGCGGGGCGGAGCACAGATACGCAGTATTTT. It is translated as CASSEALAGRSTDTQYF. The chain carries TRBV6-1 and TRBJ2-3, with 8 bases identical to TRBD2. The germline CDR1 and CDR2 sequences are MNHNS and SASEGT. The CDR3 length is 17 residues. V lost 0 bases to trimming and J lost 0 bases; unmatched junction nucleotides: 5.

The CDR3 reads CASSLVGDTQYF. For the CDR3, the DNA is TGTGCCAGCAGCTTAGTCGGAGATACGCAGTATTTT. The chain employs TRBV7-2 and TRBJ2-3, with D hard to call. Trimming left V 1 base short and J 5 bases short, with 4 bases between. The germline gives CDR1 SGHTA, CDR2 FQGNSA. This CDR3 contains 12 residues.

The chain employs TRBV9 and TRBJ2-7; 8 nucleotides line up with TRBD1. The CDR3 has 12 residues. Germline V gene data show CDR1 as SGDLS and CDR2 as YYNGEE. After removal of 7 bases from V and 3 bases from J, the junction contained 3 bases not matched to a gene. CDR3 sequence reads: CASQGAGYEQYF. Here the CDR3 DNA reads TGTGCCAGCCAGGGGGCAGGCTACGAGCAGTACTTC. Variable domain in full (rest from reference TRBV9 and TRBJ2-7): DSGVTQTPKHLITATGQRVTLRCSPRSGDLSVYWYQQSLDQGLQFLIQYYNGEERAKGNILERFSAQQFPDLHSELNLSSLELGDSALYFCASQGAGYEQYFGPGTRLTVT.

This CDR3 is CASTIGQGVGYTF. The CDR3 nucleotides read TGTGCCAGTACTATCGGACAGGGGGTAGGCTACACCTTC. The chain uses TRBV19 and TRBJ1-2, with 10 bases that match TRBD1. The V gene's germline CDR1 is LNHDA and CDR2 SQIVND (reference sequence). There are 13 residues in the CDR3. Losses at the gene ends were 7 bases for V and 8 bases for J; bases not matched to a gene: 7.

The CDR3 sequence: CAWNHNTEAFF. Written as DNA, the CDR3 is TGTGCCTGGAATCATAACACTGAAGCTTTCTTT. The chain has TRBV30 and TRBJ1-1; D is uncertain. V was trimmed by 4 bases and J by 2 bases, leaving 5 bases between them. In germline, CDR1 is GTSNPN, CDR2 SVGIG (reference sequence). The CDR3 spans 11 residues.

The V gene is TRBV5-1, the J gene TRBJ2-7; weak D call: TRBD1 (5 bases). This CDR3 comprises 15 residues. Trimming pared 6 bases from V and 0 bases from J, leaving 16 bases between. Germline V lookup: CDR1 SGHRS, CDR2 YFSETQ. The CDR3 DNA is TGCGCCAGCACCTCGTGGCAGGGAAACTCCTACGAGCAGTACTTC. It encodes CASTSWQGNSYEQYF.

This sequence joins TRBV19 and TRBJ2-5, with D possibly TRBD2 on 6 matching bases. Germline values: CDR1 LNHDA, CDR2 SQIVND (reference sequence). V was trimmed by 6 bases and J by 2 bases, leaving 13 bases between them. The CDR3 contains 14 residues. The chain's CDR3 is CASSPLARQETQYF. In DNA form, the CDR3 reads TGTGCCAGTAGCCCCCTAGCGAGGCAAGAGACCCAGTACTTC.

The rearrangement uses TRBV19 and TRBJ1-2; 8 positions agree with TRBD1. V lost 6 bases and J lost 8; bases outside the gene matches: 5. The CDR3 length is 12 residues. CDR1 LNHDA and CDR2 SQIVND come from the germline V gene (reference sequence). The CDR3 DNA follows: TGTGCCAGTAGCCGGACAGGGAGCGGCTACACCTTC. Amino acids: CASSRTGSGYTF. Supplemented by reference TRBV19 and TRBJ1-2, the full variable domain reads DGGITQSPKYLFRKEGQNVTLSCEQNLNHDAMYWYRQDPGQGLRLIYYSQIVNDFQKGDIAEGYSVSREKKESFPLTVTSAQKNPTAFYLCASSRTGSGYTFGSGTRLTVV.

V and J are TRBV7-9 and TRBJ2-3; D unresolved. The CDR3 runs 13 residues. Germline V gene sequence: CDR1 SEHNR, CDR2 FQNEAQ (reference sequence). V was trimmed by 3 bases and J by 2 bases, leaving 6 bases between them. CDR3 nucleotide sequence: TGTGCCAGCAGCTTGGCATTCACAGATACGCAGTATTTT. The encoded protein is CASSLAFTDTQYF.

This clone appeared once. This chain connects TRBV28 to TRBJ2-7; D may be TRBD2 (6 bases). Trimming removed 6 bases from V and 6 bases from J, with 18 bases in between. Germline V gene sequence: CDR1 MDHEN, CDR2 SYDVKM. The CDR3 extends over 14 amino acids. The CDR3 spells CASRRAGKGLEQYF. The CDR3 coding sequence is TGTGCCAGCAGGCGGGCGGGAAAGGGCCTCGAGCAGTACTTC. Full variable domain (missing parts from reference TRBV28 and TRBJ2-7): DVKVTQSSRYLVKRTGEKVFLECVQDMDHENMFWYRQDPGLGLRLIYFSYDVKMKEKGDIPEGYSVSREKKERFSLILESASTNQTSMYLCASRRAGKGLEQYFGPGTRLTVT.

J is TRBJ1-2 and V is TRBV5-5; D is unclear. V was shortened by 1 base and J by 0 bases, with 7 bases between the two germline ends. Germline-derived CDR1 and CDR2 are SGHKS and YYEKEE (reference sequence). This CDR3 has 14 amino acids. The CDR3 region is CASSLTPANYGYTF. Written as DNA, the CDR3 is TGTGCCAGCAGCTTGACCCCAGCTAACTATGGCTACACCTTC.

This clone appeared a few times. The rearrangement uses TRBV2 and TRBJ1-1; unclear D gene. The CDR3 is made up of 11 amino acids. With 8 bases removed from V and 5 bases from J, the gap between germline ends came to 9 bases. Per germline, CDR1 SNHLY and CDR2 FYNNEI. The CDR3 DNA sequence: TGTGCCAGCGCGGTGAGAACTGAAGCTTTCTTT. This encodes CASAVRTEAFF.